A single sample gave rise to the 23 T cell receptor beta chains below, sequenced in a study of shared clonotypes between healthy human individuals. TCRdb's copy holds only in-frame clones and misses some; the assay was immunoSEQ multiplex PCR. Of roughly 1,000,000 clones in the sample, more than 75% were seen once. Sequenced input: memory CD4+ T cells from PBMCs. Noted subset: CD45RA-negative fraction. The receptors originated from a man aged 18 to 30 in good health. Some clones in this sample may be carry-over from other donors' samples.

This rearrangement joins TRBV2 to TRBJ2-1; 7 bases are shared with TRBD1. The trim removed 2 bases at V and 8 bases at J, leaving 15 bases unmatched. CDR3 length equals 17 residues. Germline V gene sequence: CDR1 SNHLY, CDR2 FYNNEI. The DNA for the CDR3 is TGTGCCAGCAGTGAAACCCGGGACAGAGTATATCACGATGAGCAGTTCTTC. This sequence encodes CASSETRDRVYHDEQFF.

The chain uses TRBV19 and TRBJ2-1; D is ambiguous. Trimming shortened V by 5 bases and J by 3 bases, and 14 bases separated the two germline ends. This CDR3 region has 15 residues. Germline CDR1 LNHDA, CDR2 SQIVND (reference sequence). CDR3 amino acids: CASSVSGLVYNEQFF. CDR3 bases: TGTGCCAGTAGTGTCAGTGGGTTGGTCTACAATGAGCAGTTCTTC. Full variable domain (remainder filled in from reference TRBV19 and TRBJ2-1): DGGITQSPKYLFRKEGQNVTLSCEQNLNHDAMYWYRQDPGQGLRLIYYSQIVNDFQKGDIAEGYSVSREKKESFPLTVTSAQKNPTAFYLCASSVSGLVYNEQFFGPGTRLTVL.

This clone was picked up one time. The chain combines TRBV27 with TRBJ2-6, with TRBD1 identical over 9 bases. The CDR3 is 16 residues long. Germline CDR1 and CDR2: MNHEY and SMNVEV (reference sequence). J lost 1 base, V lost 6 bases, and 4 bases had no gene match. The CDR3 nucleotides are TGTGCCAGCAGGCTACAGGGGGCTTCTGGGGCCAACGTCCTGACTTTC. Translating gives CASRLQGASGANVLTF.

In its sample, this clone was seen a few times. The gene calls are TRBV7-9 and TRBJ1-4; 7 bases are a match to TRBD1. Trimming cost V 6 bases and J 5 bases; bases outside gene matches: 9. The length of the CDR3 is 15 residues. CDR1 is SEHNR, CDR2 FQNEAQ, per germline (reference sequence). The CDR3 DNA is TGTGCCAGCAGATCCCGAGGGGGCGGGAATGAAAAACTGTTTTTT. This translates into CASRSRGGGNEKLFF.

In this sample, this clone turned up once. One base separates it from a far larger clone, so it is likely a read error. The V and J genes are TRBV29-1 and TRBJ2-5; D is unclear. In germline, CDR1 is SQVTM, CDR2 ANQGSEA. This CDR3 comprises 12 residues. The CDR3 loop is CNVVGRGETQYF. CDR3 nucleotide sequence: TGCAACGTGGTCGGACGAGGAGAGACCCAGTACTTC.

This rearrangement joins TRBV11-1 to TRBJ2-5, with D perhaps TRBD2 (6 bases). The V gene lost 1 base and the J gene lost 1 base, with 16 bases spanning the gap. The germline V gene has CDR1 SGHAT and CDR2 FQDESV (reference sequence). This CDR3 has 17 amino acids. The CDR3 spells CASSLGRRAPSQETQYF. CDR3 coding DNA: TGTGCCAGCAGCTTAGGACGGAGGGCCCCCTCCCAAGAGACCCAGTACTTC.

This clone has only a few counts. The gene calls are TRBV4-2 and TRBJ2-7, with TRBD2 as a possible D gene (6 bases). Between the trimmed V and J ends, which lost 4 bases and 5 bases, there was a span of 15 bases. Germline CDR1 and CDR2: LGHNA and YNFKEQ. The length of the CDR3 is 14 residues. The CDR3 here is CASSRPGTPHEQYF. The CDR3 DNA reads TGTGCCAGCAGCCGCCCAGGGACTCCCCACGAGCAGTACTTC.

This chain connects TRBV4-2 to TRBJ1-4; possibly TRBD1 for D (6 bases). V was shortened by 4 bases and J by 6 bases, with 18 bases between the two germline ends. This CDR3 is built from 16 residues. Germline V gives CDR1 LGHNA, CDR2 YNFKEQ. CDR3 coding DNA: TGTGCCAGCAGCCGCCGAACCCGGGACACCTATGAAAAACTGTTTTTT. It yields the protein CASSRRTRDTYEKLFF.

The chain has TRBV18 and TRBJ1-5, with 8 positions matching TRBD1. CDR3 length: 15 residues. The germline CDR1 and CDR2 sequences are KGHSH and LQKENI. The trim removed 3 bases at V and 4 bases at J, leaving 5 bases unmatched. The CDR3 loop is CASSPQTGENQPQHF. DNA of the CDR3: TGTGCCAGCTCACCGCAGACAGGGGAGAATCAGCCCCAGCATTTT.

V gene TRBV5-1 combines with J gene TRBJ2-7; D not resolved. Germline loops: CDR1 SGHRS, CDR2 YFSETQ. The CDR3 runs 14 residues. V dropped 0 bases and J dropped 1 base, with 8 bases sitting between them. This chain's CDR3 is CASSLDRRSYEQYF. CDR3 in DNA: TGCGCCAGCAGCTTGGACAGACGATCCTACGAGCAGTACTTC.

This clone was seen a single time. The CDR3 loop is CASSQVASGRAFGREQFF. In DNA form, the CDR3 reads TGCGCCAGCAGCCAAGTGGCTAGCGGGAGGGCCTTTGGACGGGAGCAGTTCTTC. The gene calls are TRBV4-1 and TRBJ2-1; TRBD2 aligns across 12 bases. Germline V gives CDR1 MGHRA, CDR2 YSYEKL. Unmatched junction bases numbered 14, after V lost 1 base and J lost 10 bases. This CDR3 has 18 residues.

The chain couples TRBV20-1 to TRBJ2-1; D call uncertain. Germline CDR1 and CDR2: DFQATT and SNEGSKA (reference sequence). The CDR3 sequence is 11 residues long. V was trimmed by 6 bases and J by 7 bases, leaving 10 bases between them. The CDR3 DNA follows: TGCAGTGCAGCACCAGATAATGAGCAGTTCTTC. It yields the protein CSAAPDNEQFF.

The chain joins TRBV9 to TRBJ2-7; possibly TRBD1 for D (5 bases). This CDR3 region has 14 residues. Germline V gives CDR1 SGDLS, CDR2 YYNGEE. The germline V and J ends were trimmed by 0 bases and 2 bases, with 9 bases remaining between them. The CDR3 loop reads CASSVGAGTYEQYF. In nucleotides, the CDR3 is TGTGCCAGCAGCGTAGGGGCAGGGACCTACGAGCAGTACTTC.

The V call is TRBV19, the J call TRBJ2-7; TRBD2 is a possible D gene (5 bases). This CDR3 spans 13 amino acids. Per the germline V gene, CDR1 is LNHDA and CDR2 is SQIVND (reference sequence). V was clipped by 3 bases and J by 3 bases, with 9 bases between them. The DNA of the CDR3 is TGTGCCAGTAGTATCCAGCGGAACTACGAGCAGTACTTC. Translating it yields CASSIQRNYEQYF.

The chain carries TRBV7-7 and TRBJ2-3, with 10 bases that match TRBD2. V was pared by 3 bases and J by 9 bases, with 6 bases of the junction left unmatched. Germline CDR1 reads SSHAT; CDR2 reads FNYEAQ (reference sequence). This CDR3 has 14 residues. CDR3 nucleotide sequence: TGTGCCAGCAGCTTGATAGCGGGAGGAGAAACGCAGTATTTT. Translated, it gives CASSLIAGGETQYF. The full variable domain, in which reference TRBV7-7 and TRBJ2-3 provide the parts outside the CDR3, is GAGVSQSPRYKVTKRGQDVTLRCDPISSHATLYWYQQALGQGPEFLTYFNYEAQPDKSGLPSDRFSAERPEGSISTLTIQRTEQRDSAMYRCASSLIAGGETQYFGPGTRLTVL.

The sample holds many counts of this clone. The sample carries other DNA sequences with the same CDR3. The gene calls are TRBV9 and TRBJ1-1; D unresolved. In germline, CDR1 is SGDLS, CDR2 YYNGEE. The V end lost 0 bases, the J end lost 1 base, and 4 bases lay between the germline ends. The CDR3 totals 13 residues. CDR3 amino acids: CASSVAGNTEAFF. CDR3 nucleotides: TGTGCCAGCAGCGTAGCAGGGAACACTGAAGCTTTCTTT. The full variable domain, completed using reference TRBV9 and TRBJ1-1, is DSGVTQTPKHLITATGQRVTLRCSPRSGDLSVYWYQQSLDQGLQFLIQYYNGEERAKGNILERFSAQQFPDLHSELNLSSLELGDSALYFCASSVAGNTEAFFGQGTRLTVV.

This clone was counted between two and nine times. This sample also contains other DNA sequences that code for the same CDR3. The rearrangement links TRBV5-1 to TRBJ2-5, with a weak D call TRBD1 (6 bases). The germline V gene encodes CDR1 SGHRS and CDR2 YFSETQ. The CDR3 consists of 14 residues. V dropped 4 bases and J dropped 2 bases, with 12 bases sitting between them. The CDR3: CASSPGQQQETQYF. The CDR3 bases are TGCGCCAGCAGCCCCGGACAGCAACAAGAGACCCAGTACTTC.

The chain couples TRBV4-1 to TRBJ1-5, with D perhaps TRBD1 (5 bases). V was trimmed by 0 bases and J by 9 bases, leaving 12 bases between them. This CDR3 spans 14 amino acids. Germline values: CDR1 MGHRA, CDR2 YSYEKL. The CDR3 DNA reads TGCGCCAGCAGCCAAGATTTAGGGGATCGGCCCCAGCATTTT. This gives the protein CASSQDLGDRPQHF.

This chain links TRBV28 with TRBJ2-3, with D maybe TRBD2 (6 bases). The length of the CDR3 is 15 residues. V lost 6 bases, J lost 5 bases, and 18 bases lay in between. Germline CDR1 is MDHEN and CDR2 is SYDVKM. The CDR3, as DNA: TGTGCCAGCAGCGCTCCCGGGAGACGGGGAGATACGCAGTATTTT. Translating it yields CASSAPGRRGDTQYF.

This chain links TRBV2 with TRBJ2-7, with 8 positions matching TRBD1. Unmatched junction bases numbered 8, after V lost 6 bases and J lost 4 bases. The CDR3 has 14 residues. Per germline, CDR1 SNHLY and CDR2 FYNNEI. The CDR3 protein is CASSWTGSRYEQYF. DNA for the CDR3: TGTGCCAGCAGCTGGACAGGGAGTCGGTACGAGCAGTACTTC.

V is TRBV7-8 and J is TRBJ2-5; the D is unclear. Looked up from germline, CDR1 is SGHVS and CDR2 is FQNEAQ. V was trimmed by 2 bases and J by 5 bases, leaving 15 bases between them. The CDR3 length is 15 residues. As DNA, the CDR3 is TGTGCCAGCAGCTTACGGCGTGTGGCCCAGGAGACCCAGTACTTC. Translating it yields CASSLRRVAQETQYF.

This clone was found once. The DNA for the CDR3 is TGTGCCTGGAGTGAGAGCGGGAGGTCGTACAATGAGCAGTTCTTC. Residues: CAWSESGRSYNEQFF. The rearrangement uses TRBV30 and TRBJ2-1, with 9 bases fitting TRBD2. The germline CDR1 and CDR2 sequences are GTSNPN and SVGIG (reference sequence). J gave up 4 bases and V 1 base, and 5 bases lay outside the gene matches. The CDR3 sequence is 15 residues long.

This clone was recorded a few times. Within the sample, other DNA sequences also encode this same CDR3. This rearrangement joins TRBV5-1 to TRBJ1-5, with D perhaps matching TRBD1 (6 bases). CDR1 and CDR2 from the germline V gene are SGHRS and YFSETQ. CDR3 length equals 14 residues. Trimming left V 1 base short and J 7 bases short, with 12 bases between. DNA of the CDR3: TGCGCCAGCAGCTTGCCAGGGGACGGGCAGCCCCAGCATTTT. This translates into CASSLPGDGQPQHF. Supplemented by reference TRBV5-1 and TRBJ1-5, the full variable domain reads KAGVTQTPRYLIKTRGQQVTLSCSPISGHRSVSWYQQTPGQGLQFLFEYFSETQRNKGNFPGRFSGRQFSNSRSEMNVSTLELGDSALYLCASSLPGDGQPQHFGDGTRLSIL.